The following is a T cell receptor beta chain sequence with its context. Its antigen is not identified. The study recruited healthy Caucasian donors from Russia who were aged about 6 to 90. Each individual donor underwent a draw of approximately 10 milliliters of peripheral blood. Every sample yielded at least 6.5 million isolated PBMCs. A sample-barcoded 5' primer and a J-beta primer mix were used in a second PCR of roughly 7 to 11 cycles. TCRdb redid the calling of the 5' RACE reads with MiXCR, one entry per CDR3 protein. The sample shows some 750,000 distinct CDR3 sequences, 22% of them seen only once. This specimen belongs to a study of blood T cells in healthy people across ages. Study results and limitations: Strongly correlated with naive T cell percentage was TCR beta diversity.

Germline loops: CDR1 DFQATT, CDR2 SNEGSKA (reference sequence). The V gene lost 3 bases and the J gene lost 0 bases, with 9 bases spanning the gap. The CDR3 extends over 14 amino acids. The chain is built from TRBV20-1 and TRBJ1-3; tentatively, D is TRBD1 (5 bases). The receptor was isolated from a man in his 70s in good health. What was sequenced was blood. Here the CDR3 DNA reads TGCAGTGCTAGGGGGCCACTCTCTGGAAACACCATATATTTT. Its translation is CSARGPLSGNTIYF.